The rows below give T cell receptor beta chains drawn from one sample of a study of T-cell reconstitution after alpha-beta-depleted transplantation in children. TCRdb processed the PCR reads anew with MiXCR; each CDR3 protein has one entry. The sample has about 260,000 distinct CDR3 sequences, roughly 8.2% seen once. This specimen was PBMCs, mostly from graft donor cells, taken 180 days after TCRalphabeta/CD19-depleted stem cell transplant. Every receptor here comes from a male patient younger than 18 who had a stem cell transplant for acute lymphoblastic leukemia, so the T cells may come from the graft donor. The CDR3 runs from the conserved cysteine through the conserved F or W. A D gene is named only where the DNA matches it firmly. A clone size is listed for some rows: how often the clone was seen (once, few, many), or a class if it is expanded.

D	size	V	J	DNA	CDR3
-	many	TRBV12-3/TRBV12-4	TRBJ1-3	TGTGCCAGCAGTCCCTGGGCTAGCTCTGGAAACACCATATATTTT	CASSPWASSGNTIYF
-	many	TRBV7-8	TRBJ2-1	TGTGCCAGCAGCCCCCGGGGGTCCCACAATGAGCATTTCTTC	CASSPRGSHNEHFF
-	many	TRBV7-9	TRBJ2-5	TGTGCCAGCAGCGATGAGGAGACCCAGTACTTC	CASSDEETQYF
TRBD1	many	TRBV5-1	TRBJ1-3	TGCGCCAGCAGCTTGAAAACAGGGGGCGCGTCAGGAAACACCATATATTTT	CASSLKTGGASGNTIYF
TRBD1	many	TRBV12-3/TRBV12-4	TRBJ2-7	TGTGCCAGCAGTTTACGGACAGGGGGAGGAGAGCAGTACTTC	CASSLRTGGGEQYF
TRBD2	many	TRBV6-2/TRBV6-3	TRBJ2-1	TGTGCCAGCACTTTTCCTAGCGGGAGGCTTTACAATGAGCAGTTCTTC	CASTFPSGRLYNEQFF
-	many	TRBV7-2	TRBJ1-1	TGTGCCAGCAGCTTAGAATCCCCCCCCGTCCAAGCTTTCTTT	CASSLESPPVQAFF
TRBD1	many	TRBV6-5	TRBJ2-1	TGTGCCAGCAGTCCGCAGGGGGCGATTTACAATGAGCAGTTCTTC	CASSPQGAIYNEQFF
-	many	TRBV12-3/TRBV12-4	TRBJ1-4	TGTGCCAGCAATATGGGAACTAATGAAAAACTGTTTTTT	CASNMGTNEKLFF
-	few	TRBV6-5	TRBJ1-6	TGTGCCAGCAGCCGAGGGGAAACACCCCTCCACTTT	CASSRGETPLHF
-	many	TRBV25-1	TRBJ1-2	TGTGCCAGCACCGACCGGGACACAAACTATGGCTACACCTTC	CASTDRDTNYGYTF
TRBD1	many	TRBV18	TRBJ2-7	TGTGCCAGCTCCGACAGGGGCTTCTACGAGCAGTACTTC	CASSDRGFYEQYF
TRBD2	many	TRBV20-1	TRBJ2-7	TGCAGTGCCATGACTAGCGAGTCATCCTACGAGCAGTACTTC	CSAMTSESSYEQYF
-	many	TRBV25-1	TRBJ1-1	TGTGCCAGCAGTGAAAACCAGGGCCGCACTGAAGCTTTCTTT	CASSENQGRTEAFF
-	many	TRBV2	TRBJ2-5	TGTGCCAGCAGTGAATCCAGGGCCCAAGAGACCCAGTACTTC	CASSESRAQETQYF
-	many	TRBV12-3/TRBV12-4	TRBJ2-1	TGTGCCAGCAGTTTAGCGAGGAGGGGGGCCCACAATGAGCAGTTCTTC	CASSLARRGAHNEQFF
-	many	TRBV7-9	TRBJ2-7	TGTGCCAGCAGCCTCCTGGCTAGCTCCTACGAGCAGTACTTC	CASSLLASSYEQYF
-	-	TRBV6-2/TRBV6-3	TRBJ2-7	TGTGCCAGCAGTTACTCCCGGACACTTTACGAGCAGTACTTC	CASSYSRTLYEQYF
-	many	TRBV5-1	TRBJ2-2	TGCGCCAGCAACCAATCCCCCACCGGGGAGCTGTTTTTT	CASNQSPTGELFF
-	many	TRBV4-1	TRBJ1-2	TGCGCCAGCAGCCAAGCGGTCCGGCAGTATCGCTACACCTTC	CASSQAVRQYRYTF
-	few	TRBV3-1	TRBJ2-3	TGTGCCAGCAGCCTTCTTGCCGGGGGAGTAGATACGCAGTATTTT	CASSLLAGGVDTQYF
TRBD1	many	TRBV28	TRBJ2-7	TGTGCCAGCAGGGAACAGGGGAACGTCTACGAGCAGTACTTC	CASREQGNVYEQYF
-	many	TRBV20-1	TRBJ1-6	TGCAGTGCTAGGGAGACAGTTTCCAATTCACCCCTCCACTTT	CSARETVSNSPLHF
TRBD2	-	TRBV11-2	TRBJ2-3	TGTGCCACCAGCTCGGGAGGCGATACGCAGTATTTT	CATSSGGDTQYF
TRBD1	many	TRBV20-1	TRBJ2-7	TGCAGTGCTGCGGGACAGGACCACTACGAGCAGTACTTC	CSAAGQDHYEQYF
-	many	TRBV29-1	TRBJ2-3	TGCAGCGTCCTCAGGGCCACAGATACGCAGTATTTT	CSVLRATDTQYF
TRBD1	many	TRBV29-1	TRBJ2-3	TGCAGCGTTGAGGGGACAGGGCCCACAGATACGCAGTATTTT	CSVEGTGPTDTQYF
-	-	TRBV6-5	TRBJ2-3	TGTGCCAGCAGTTACCCCGGTGATACGCAGTATTTT	CASSYPGDTQYF
TRBD1	many	TRBV12-3/TRBV12-4	TRBJ1-1	TGTGCCAGCAGCTGGGACAGGGGATTGGCCACTGAAGCTTTCTTT	CASSWDRGLATEAFF
-	many	TRBV6-2/TRBV6-3	TRBJ2-7	TGTGCCAGCAGTTACAATAGGCGCCTCTACGAGCAGTACTTC	CASSYNRRLYEQYF
TRBD2	many	TRBV29-1	TRBJ2-2	TGCAGCGTTGAGGGGAGGGGCGGGGAGCTGTTTTTT	CSVEGRGGELFF
-	few	TRBV12-5	TRBJ2-1	TGTGCTAGTGGTTTGACCTACGACGGGACACTAAACCACAATGAGCAGTTCTTC	CASGLTYDGTLNHNEQFF
TRBD1	many	TRBV28	TRBJ1-4	TGTGCCAGCAGTTTAGACAGGGTGGTTGAAAAACTGTTTTTT	CASSLDRVVEKLFF
TRBD1	many	TRBV25-1	TRBJ2-5	TGTGCCAGCACCCCCGACAGGGGACCCTTCCAAGAGACCCAGTACTTC	CASTPDRGPFQETQYF
-	many	TRBV12-3/TRBV12-4	TRBJ1-2	TGTGCCAGCAGTTTGAACCGCTATGGCTACACCTTC	CASSLNRYGYTF
-	many	TRBV4-2	TRBJ2-3	TGTGCCAGCAGCCAAGCGAGCGGGCACACAGATACGCAGTATTTT	CASSQASGHTDTQYF